The clone carrying this T cell receptor (beta chain) was picked up a small number of times. Its matching antigen is unknown. The sample holds other DNA sequences that translate to the same CDR3. These data are taken from a study of beta chain features in type 1 diabetes. Sequencing targeted expressed TCRB transcripts, as all isolated RNA had been reverse transcribed. It was found that naive, central memory and regulatory T cell samples averaged approximately 3.9 million reads. Sequencing used immunoSEQ multiplex PCR; TCRdb keeps in-frame clones, though not all of them. The data show about half a million clones, approximately 10% seen once. Between the trimmed V and J ends, which lost 1 base and 2 bases, there was a span of 8 bases. CDR1 SEHNR and CDR2 FQNEAQ come from the germline V gene (reference sequence). The CDR3 has 14 amino acids. Overall study results and limits: Cells that show high TCR expression could be over-represented by cDNA sequencing.

The V gene is TRBV7-9, the J gene TRBJ2-5; maybe TRBD2 (6 bases). Source material: naive CD4+ T cells from blood. The TCR comes from a woman aged 18-29 years in good health. CDR3 sequence (DNA): TGTGCCAGCAGCTTAGGGAGCGGGCAAGAGACCCAGTACTTC. As protein: CASSLGSGQETQYF.